These 2 T cell receptor beta chains were all obtained from the same sample, sequenced in a study of cytotoxic CD8 clonotypes in ibrutinib-treated CLL. Generated by immunoSEQ multiplex PCR, the TCRdb table keeps only in-frame clones and is missing some. The repertoire holds some 85,000 clones, with more than 70% as singletons. The sequences come from PBMCs, collected after 24 months of ibrutinib treatment. These receptor sequences come from a human donor with chronic lymphocytic leukemia.

The V and J genes are TRBV5-1 and TRBJ2-7; 11 nucleotides align to TRBD2. The CDR3 is made up of 15 amino acids. Germline V gene data show CDR1 as SGHRS and CDR2 as YFSETQ. V gave up 3 bases and J gave up 6 bases; unmatched junction bases: 8. The chain's CDR3 is CASSSVSGGASEQYF. As DNA, the CDR3 is TGCGCCAGCAGCTCGGTTAGCGGGGGGGCCTCCGAGCAGTACTTC.

The V gene is TRBV6-1, the J gene TRBJ1-2; D might be TRBD1 (5 bases). Trimming pared 2 bases from V and 4 bases from J, leaving 8 bases between. This CDR3 has 13 amino acids. Germline CDR1 reads MNHNS; CDR2 reads SASEGT. CDR3 coding DNA: TGTGCCAGCAGTGAACCCGGGGCCTATGGCTACACCTTC. Residues: CASSEPGAYGYTF.